The 2 T cell receptor beta chains reported below all come from one sample, sequenced in a study of OX40 agonist ivuxolimab in advanced cancers. Sequencing used immunoSEQ multiplex PCR; TCRdb keeps in-frame clones, though not all of them. The data contain about 60,000 clones, roughly nine tenths of them seen just once; the ten biggest clones take up 1.1%. This specimen consisted of CD4+ or CD8+ T cells sorted from blood, obtained in a trial of the OX40 agonist ivuxolimab. Every receptor here comes from an adult with an advanced solid tumor such as melanoma, head and neck, liver or kidney cancer.

V and J are TRBV25-1 and TRBJ2-7; a possible D gene is TRBD2 (7 bases). V dropped 4 bases and J dropped 2 bases, with 15 bases sitting between them. There are 15 residues in the CDR3. Germline V gene sequence: CDR1 MGHDK, CDR2 SYGVNS. CDR3 sequence reads: CASSGGGRITYEQYF. The DNA of the CDR3 is TGTGCCAGCAGTGGCGGGGGCAGGATCACCTACGAGCAGTACTTC.

The chain links TRBV9 to TRBJ2-7, with D perhaps assigned TRBD1 or TRBD2 (6 bases each). Germline-derived CDR1 and CDR2 are SGDLS and YYNGEE. V lost 2 bases, J lost 0 bases, and 9 bases lay in between. This CDR3 has 14 amino acids. The CDR3 region is CASSVGGNSYEQYF. The CDR3 nucleotides read TGTGCCAGCAGCGTGGGGGGCAACTCCTACGAGCAGTACTTC.